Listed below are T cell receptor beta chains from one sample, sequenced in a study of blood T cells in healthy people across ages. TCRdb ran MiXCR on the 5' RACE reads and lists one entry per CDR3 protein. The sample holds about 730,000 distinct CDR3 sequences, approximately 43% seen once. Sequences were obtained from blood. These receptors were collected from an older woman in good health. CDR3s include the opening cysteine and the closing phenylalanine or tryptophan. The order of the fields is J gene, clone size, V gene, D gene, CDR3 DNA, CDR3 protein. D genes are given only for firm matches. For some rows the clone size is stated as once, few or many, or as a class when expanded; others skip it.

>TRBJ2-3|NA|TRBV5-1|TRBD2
TGCGCCAGCAGCTTAGCCAGCGGGGAGACAGATACGCAGTATTTT
CASSLASGETDTQYF
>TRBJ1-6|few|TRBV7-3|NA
TGTGCCAGCAGCTTAATGTCTTTGTACAATTCACCCCTCCACTTT
CASSLMSLYNSPLHF
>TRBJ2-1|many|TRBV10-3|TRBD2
TGTGCCATCAGTGAGTTCGGGACTACCTTCTCCTACAATGAGCAGTTCTTC
CAISEFGTTFSYNEQFF
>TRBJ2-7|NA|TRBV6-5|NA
TGTGCCAGCAGACCTACTAGTACGTCCTACAATGAGCAGTACTTC
CASRPTSTSYNEQYF
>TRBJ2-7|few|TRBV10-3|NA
TGTGCCATCAGTGAGTCGGTTCCCGGGACTGACGAGCAGTACTTC
CAISESVPGTDEQYF
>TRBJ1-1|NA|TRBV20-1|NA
TGCAGTGCTAGAGCAGGAATGAACACTGAAGCTTTCTTT
CSARAGMNTEAFF
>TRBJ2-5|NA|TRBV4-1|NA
TGCGCCAGCAGCCAAGAAACGGCCGCCAGACAAGAGACCCAGTACTTC
CASSQETAARQETQYF
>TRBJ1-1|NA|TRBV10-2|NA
TGCGCCAGCAGTGGGGGACAAGAAGCTTTCTTT
CASSGGQEAFF
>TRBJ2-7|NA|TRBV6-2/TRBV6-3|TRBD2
TGTGCCAGCAGTTACTCTCTAGCGGACATTAACAATGAGCAGTACTTC
CASSYSLADINNEQYF
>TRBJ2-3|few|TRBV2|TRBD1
TGTGCCAGCAGTGAAAGGAACAGGGGGTCTAATACGCAGTATTTT
CASSERNRGSNTQYF
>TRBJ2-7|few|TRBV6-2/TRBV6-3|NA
TGTGCCAGCAAAGGGTCGGCAAACGAGCAGTACTTC
CASKGSANEQYF
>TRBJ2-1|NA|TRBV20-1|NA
TGCAGTGCCCCCCCTGCGCTCAGAAACAATGAGCAGTTCTTC
CSAPPALRNNEQFF
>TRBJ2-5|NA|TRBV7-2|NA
TGTGCCAGCAGCTTGGCTAACCGGTTTGGAGAGACCCAGTACTTC
CASSLANRFGETQYF
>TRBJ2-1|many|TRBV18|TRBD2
TGTGCCAGCTCGGACACTAGCGGGGGCAGATATGAGCAGTTCTTC
CASSDTSGGRYEQFF
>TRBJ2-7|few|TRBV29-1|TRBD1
TGCAGCGTTGTTCTGGGGGATAGACAGGGAGCCTACGAGCAGTACTTC
CSVVLGDRQGAYEQYF
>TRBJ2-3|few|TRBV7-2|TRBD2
TGTGCCAGCAGCTTAAAAAGCGGGAGAACAGATACGCAGTATTTT
CASSLKSGRTDTQYF
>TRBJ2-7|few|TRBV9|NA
TGTGCCAGCAGCCCCCAAGGGGGGGCCCGAGTGGAGCAGTACTTC
CASSPQGGARVEQYF
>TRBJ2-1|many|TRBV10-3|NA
TGTGCCATCAGCGCCACAGGGAATGAGCAGTTCTTC
CAISATGNEQFF
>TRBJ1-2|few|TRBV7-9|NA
TGTGCCAGCAGCCAAAGGACAGAACAGTATGGCTACACCTTC
CASSQRTEQYGYTF
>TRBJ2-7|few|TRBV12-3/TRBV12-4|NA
TGTGCCAGCAGTCTTATACAGCTTGCCTACGAGCAGTACTTC
CASSLIQLAYEQYF
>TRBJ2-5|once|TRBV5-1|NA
TGCGCCAGCAGCATAAGGAAAGAGACCCAGTACTTC
CASSIRKETQYF
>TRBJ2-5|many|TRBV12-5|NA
TGTGCTAGTGGAGGAGGGCCGGGAGAGACCCAGTACTTC
CASGGGPGETQYF
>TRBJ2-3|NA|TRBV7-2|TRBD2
TGTGCCAGCAGCTTAGAGGGAGGGCCGAACACAGATACGCAGTATTTT
CASSLEGGPNTDTQYF
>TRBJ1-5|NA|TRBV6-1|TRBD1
TGTGCCAGCAGTGAAGGACCGGGACAGAACTATCAGCCCCAGCATTTT
CASSEGPGQNYQPQHF
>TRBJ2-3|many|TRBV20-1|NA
TGCAGTGCTGGACAGAGCACAGATACGCAGTATTTT
CSAGQSTDTQYF
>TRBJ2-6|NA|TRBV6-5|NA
TGTGCCAGCAGTTTATCCGGGCCGGGGGCCAACGTCCTGACTTTC
CASSLSGPGANVLTF
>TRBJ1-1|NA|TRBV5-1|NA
TGCGCCAGCAGCTTGGGTCAGGGATGGACTGAAGCTTTCTTT
CASSLGQGWTEAFF
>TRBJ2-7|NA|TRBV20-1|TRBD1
TGCAGTGCACCCAGGACAGGGGAAAGCTACGAGCAGTACTTC
CSAPRTGESYEQYF
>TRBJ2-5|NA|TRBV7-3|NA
TGTGCCAGCCTAGGAGAAGAGACCCAGTACTTC
CASLGEETQYF
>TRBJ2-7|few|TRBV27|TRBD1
TGTGCCAGCAGTTCGTTTGGGACAGGGGCCGAGCAGTACTTC
CASSSFGTGAEQYF
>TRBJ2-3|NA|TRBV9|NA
TGTGCCAGCAGCGTAAATACGGATACGCAGTATTTT
CASSVNTDTQYF
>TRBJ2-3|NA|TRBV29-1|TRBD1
TGCAGCGTTCTGGACAGGGGGAGCACAGATACGCAGTATTTT
CSVLDRGSTDTQYF
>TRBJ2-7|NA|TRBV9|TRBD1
TGTGCCAGCAGCGTAGAAGGACAGGGATACAATGAGCAGTACTTC
CASSVEGQGYNEQYF
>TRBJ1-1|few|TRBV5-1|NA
TGCGCCAGCAGCCCCCGGGAAGGGGGAACTGAAGCTTTCTTT
CASSPREGGTEAFF
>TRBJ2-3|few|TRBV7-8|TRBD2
TGTGCCAGCAGCCCCCCAGGCCTTAGCGGGAGAGGCGATACGCAGTATTTT
CASSPPGLSGRGDTQYF
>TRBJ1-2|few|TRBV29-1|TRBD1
TGCAGCGCGCCAAACTGGGAGGGGGCCAACTATGGCTACACCTTC
CSAPNWEGANYGYTF
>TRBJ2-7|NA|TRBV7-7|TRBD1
TGTGCCAGCAGCCCCTCCGACAGGGGGTATTCCTACGAGCAGTACTTC
CASSPSDRGYSYEQYF
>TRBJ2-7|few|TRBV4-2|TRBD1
TGTGCCAGCAGCCACGACAGGGGAGGCTCCTACGAGCAGTACTTC
CASSHDRGGSYEQYF
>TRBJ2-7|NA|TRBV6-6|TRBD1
TGTGCCAGCAGCCCGAGCGGGACAGGGGGTCACGAGCAGTACTTC
CASSPSGTGGHEQYF
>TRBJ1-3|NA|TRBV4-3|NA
TGCGCCAGCAGCCGAGAAACAGGGACTGGAAACACCATATATTTT
CASSRETGTGNTIYF
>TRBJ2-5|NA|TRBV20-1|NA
TGCAGTGCTTCGGACAACCAAGAGACCCAGTACTTC
CSASDNQETQYF
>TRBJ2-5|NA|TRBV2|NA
TGTGCCAGCAGGGGACGCGTATCGGCAGAGACCCAGTACTTC
CASRGRVSAETQYF
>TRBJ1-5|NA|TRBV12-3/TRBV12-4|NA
TGTGCCAGCAGCTGGGGGGAGGGGGTTAGCAATCAGCCCCAGCATTTT
CASSWGEGVSNQPQHF
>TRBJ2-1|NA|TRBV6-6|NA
TGTGCCAGCTGCCTGGCAGTATCCTACAATGAGCAGTTCTTC
CASCLAVSYNEQFF
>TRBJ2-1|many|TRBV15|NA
TGTGCCACCAGCAGAGCGCAGGGGCGTAATGAGCAGTTCTTC
CATSRAQGRNEQFF
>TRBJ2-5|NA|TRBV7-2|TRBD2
TGTGTCAGCAGCTTAGCACGGACTGGACTAGCTCAAGAGACCCAGTACTTC
CVSSLARTGLAQETQYF
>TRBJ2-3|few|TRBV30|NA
TGTGCCCACGCCAGGGGGGTTAGCACAGATACGCAGTATTTT
CAHARGVSTDTQYF
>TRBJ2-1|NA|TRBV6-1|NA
TGTGCCAGCAGTGAATTTCTTGGTTCGGGCAATGAGCAGTTCTTC
CASSEFLGSGNEQFF
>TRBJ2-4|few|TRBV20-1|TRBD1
TGCAGTGCCTCCGGGACAGGGGACATTCAGTACTTC
CSASGTGDIQYF
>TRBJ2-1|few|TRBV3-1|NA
TGTGCCAGCAGCAACACCGGGACCCCCATCGAGCAGTTCTTC
CASSNTGTPIEQFF
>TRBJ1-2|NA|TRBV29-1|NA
TGCAGCGTGGGGCAGGGCAGGGGTAACTATGGCTACACCTTC
CSVGQGRGNYGYTF
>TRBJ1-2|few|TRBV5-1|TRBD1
TGCGCCAGCAGCTTGGACAGGGGAGACGGCTACACCTTC
CASSLDRGDGYTF
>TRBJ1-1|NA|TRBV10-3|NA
TGTGCCATCAGTGAGTCTCTACAAACGAACACTGAAGCTTTCTTT
CAISESLQTNTEAFF
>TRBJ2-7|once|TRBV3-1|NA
TGTGCCAGCAGCCAAGAAATTCGGAGCTCCTACAATGAGCAGTACTTC
CASSQEIRSSYNEQYF
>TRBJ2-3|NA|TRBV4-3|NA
TGCGCCAGCAGCCAAGTGGACAGCTCAGCACGGTATTTT
CASSQVDSSARYF
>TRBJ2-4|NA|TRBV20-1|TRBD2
TGCAGTGCTAGAGCTAGCGGGGGGGCTCGAACCAAAAACATTCAGTACTTC
CSARASGGARTKNIQYF
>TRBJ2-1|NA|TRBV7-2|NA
TGTGCCAGCAGCTCCGCTGGGACGTGGGCCTACAATGAGCAGTTCTTC
CASSSAGTWAYNEQFF